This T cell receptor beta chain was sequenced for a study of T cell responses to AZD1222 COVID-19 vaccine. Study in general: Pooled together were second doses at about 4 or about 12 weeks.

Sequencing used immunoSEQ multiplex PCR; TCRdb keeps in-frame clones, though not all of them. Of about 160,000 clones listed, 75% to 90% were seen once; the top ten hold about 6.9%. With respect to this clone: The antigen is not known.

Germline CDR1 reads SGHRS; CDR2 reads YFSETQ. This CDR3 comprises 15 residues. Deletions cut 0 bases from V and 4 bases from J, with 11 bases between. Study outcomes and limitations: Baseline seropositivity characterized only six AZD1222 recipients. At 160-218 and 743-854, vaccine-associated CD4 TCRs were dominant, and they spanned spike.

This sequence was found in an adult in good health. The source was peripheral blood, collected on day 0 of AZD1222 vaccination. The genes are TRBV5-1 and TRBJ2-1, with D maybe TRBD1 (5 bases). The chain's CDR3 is CASSLEPGSYNEQFF. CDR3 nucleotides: TGCGCCAGCAGCTTGGAGCCAGGGTCATACAATGAGCAGTTCTTC.